This TCR beta chain is from a study of PD-L1 blockade in urothelial cancer (dated by TCRdb to the late 2010s). About the investigation overall: Therapy was started at some point between 2013 and 2015 for all patients, and atezolizumab 1,200 mg was administered intravenously every 3 weeks. About 85% of the 29 patients were males with bladder-origin urothelial cancer, and about 65% of the roughly 30 reported a prior smoking history. Patients had an ECOG performance status of 0 or 1 and had received between 0 and 3 prior chemotherapy regimens. Blood samples were analyzed 3 weeks after the start of treatment (second dose) and 6 weeks after the start of treatment. A median of roughly 140,000 T cells and 80,000 or so unique TCRs was obtained from blood samples, and a median clonality of approximately 0.08 was observed. The study was an exploratory multi-omic analysis of somatic, immune and clinical correlates of response to PD-L1 blockade with atezolizumab in urothelial cancer. TCR sequencing covered pretreatment tumor samples and matched, serially collected peripheral blood taken before and after atezolizumab treatment. Durable clinical benefit meant progression-free survival longer than 6 months, and TCR features were also tested against progression-free and overall survival. In the same patients, pretreatment tumors underwent whole exome sequencing and RNA sequencing in addition to TCR sequencing. Eight to ten patients achieved durable clinical benefit and around 19 did not. Under 30 patients had pretreatment blood TCR-seq, approximately 24 had at least one posttreatment blood collection, and approximately 24 had tumor TCR-seq.

Reading the germline V gene (reference sequence) gives CDR1 LNHDA and CDR2 SQIVND. The V and J ends are trimmed by 6 bases and 2 bases, leaving 17 bases between them. From its cysteine to its phenylalanine, the CDR3 spans 15 amino acids. This entry keeps only the CDR3 DNA: 45 bases, framed from base 1. Broader findings and caveats from the paper: Among patients with durable benefit, tumor-associated TCR clones showed greater expansion in peripheral blood 3 weeks after treatment started (n of about 20, p = 0.022). A pretreatment peripheral blood TCR clonality below the median was linked to improved progression-free and overall survival. Because the sample size was small (n = 29) and many of the analyses were exploratory, the results are meant to be hypothesis-generating.

Synthetic TCR analog templates were spiked into each PCR to estimate absolute template abundance from read counts. The immunoSEQ assay used bias-controlled V and J gene primers to amplify TCRbeta CDR3 regions from genomic DNA. Sequencing of rearranged TCRbeta segments was performed at approximately 20X coverage. The paper's data handling went like this. Sequencing errors were corrected by clustering, and CDR3s were annotated against IMGT so that V, D and J genes could be assigned. Downstream analyses used only productive TCRbeta rearrangements, leaving out any out-of-frame or stop-codon sequences. To compute clonality, Shannon entropy was normalized by the log of the number of unique productive sequences and then subtracted from one. Clones differing between time points or between blood and tumor were identified by Fisher's exact test with Benjamini-Hochberg correction at adjusted p below 0.01. The immuneACCESS repertoire file appears here via TCRdb, limited to in-frame rearrangements. These files lack a portion of the clones; in checked studies, under half of the deficit traces to unresolved V genes, and the cause of the others is not known. Clone size and V and J calls were adopted from that table, with D and trimming inferred from the DNA. The sample profile shows about 52,000 clones; approximately 88% of them were found once. 1% to 1.5% of the sample lies in the top ten.

Per the publication, the time point label means: pretreatment peripheral blood. The cohort comprised fewer than 35 patients with locally advanced or metastatic urothelial carcinoma treated at Memorial Sloan Kettering on a trial protocol. Peripheral blood mononuclear cells were collected from each patient pretreatment and during treatment, giving between 1 and 8 total time points per patient. The Qiagen DNeasy Blood extraction kit was used to purify genomic DNA from total PBMCs and tumor samples. Collected pretreatment and during treatment, PBMCs were isolated and stored as previously described. Worth noting for this clone: This receptor's antigen is unknown. No quality values exist for individual bases; no much larger clone is one base distant.

The sequence links TRBV19 to TRBJ2-7; the D gene is possibly TRBD1, with 6 bases matching. The sample in question was PBMCs, obtained around atezolizumab (anti-PD-L1) treatment. This sequence originates from a man aged 45 to 65 with urothelial cancer. The sequenced DNA is TGTGCCAGTAGGGTGGGGGCGGCAGGCACCTACGAGCAGTACTTC. The resulting protein is CASRVGAAGTYEQYF.